A single sample is the source of the 14 T cell receptor beta chains below, sequenced in a study of shared T cell receptors in the human thymus. Using immunoSEQ multiplex PCR, the repertoire was profiled, and TCRdb retains in-frame clones only, with some absent. The top ten hold approximately 0.011% of the sample, which has 500,000 to 750,000 clones, 85% to 90% seen once. The same data also went into a second study, on human thymus T cells.

Sequenced: thymocytes. The receptor set was obtained from a boy in the first two years of life with a congenital heart defect.

CDR3 in amino acids: CASGLRVHEQYF. The CDR3 bases are TGTGCCAGCGGGTTGCGGGTCCACGAGCAGTACTTC. The rearrangement uses TRBV5-6 and TRBJ2-7; D is possibly TRBD2 (5 bases). Germline V gene sequence: CDR1 SGHDT, CDR2 YYEEEE. The ends were cut back, 7 bases at V and 5 bases at J, with 13 bases in the middle. The length of the CDR3 is 12 residues.

The chain combines TRBV6-5 with TRBJ2-2, with D hard to call. This CDR3 is built from 14 residues. V was cut by 4 bases and J by 0 bases, with 6 bases left in between. Per the germline V gene, CDR1 is MNHEY and CDR2 is SVGAGI. Written as DNA, the CDR3 is TGTGCCAGCAGTTGGGCCTCGAACACCGGGGAGCTGTTTTTT. It codes for CASSWASNTGELFF.

This clone was found a few times. The chain has TRBV6-5 and TRBJ2-3, with 11 bases aligning to TRBD2. The CDR3 has 16 amino acids. With V trimmed by 3 bases and J by 2 bases, 4 bases remained unmatched. Germline V gene data show CDR1 as MNHEY and CDR2 as SVGAGI. The CDR3 loop is CASSYPGLAVTDTQYF. In nucleotides, the CDR3 is TGTGCCAGCAGTTATCCGGGACTAGCGGTCACAGATACGCAGTATTTT.

Concerning this clone itself: The junction departs from germline at one end; a sequencing error may be responsible. The chain employs TRBV7-8 and TRBJ2-5; weak D call: TRBD2 (6 bases). In germline, CDR1 is SGHVS, CDR2 FQNEAQ. The CDR3 length is 12 residues. CDR3 protein: CASSSPGLAKNF. DNA for the CDR3: TGTGCCAGCAGCTCCCCGGGACTGGCAAAGAACTTC.

The count of this clone is one. V gene TRBV7-9 combines with J gene TRBJ2-7; the match to TRBD2 covers 7 bases. Germline V gene lookup returns CDR1 SEHNR and CDR2 FQNEAQ (reference sequence). The CDR3 length is 17 residues. The junction had 14 bases not matched to a gene; V was cut back by 4 bases and J by 2 bases. The CDR3 bases are TGTGCCAGCAGCTGCCCCGGGGGGATTGCGTGCGCCTACGAGCAGTACTTC. Protein: CASSCPGGIACAYEQYF.

This rearrangement joins TRBV18 to TRBJ1-5; 9 bases align to TRBD1. Unmatched junction bases numbered 11, after V lost 4 bases and J lost 7 bases. Germline V gene sequence: CDR1 KGHSH, CDR2 LQKENI. The CDR3 runs 16 residues. CDR3 loop: CASSHTGQGQGQPQHF. CDR3 bases: TGTGCCAGCTCACATACGGGACAGGGACAAGGACAGCCCCAGCATTTT.

The J gene is TRBJ2-2, the V gene TRBV29-1; weak D call: TRBD2 (6 bases). CDR1 and CDR2 from the germline V gene are SQVTM and ANQGSEA. The CDR3 runs 14 residues. Trimming stripped 6 bases from V and 2 bases from J, with 13 bases between. Here the CDR3 reads CSVAGRRNTGELFF. The CDR3 DNA follows: TGCAGCGTGGCGGGGCGGCGAAACACCGGGGAGCTGTTTTTT.

The chain links TRBV5-4 to TRBJ2-3; D possibly corresponds to TRBD2 (5 bases). The CDR3 spans 17 residues. Between the trimmed V and J ends, which lost 2 bases and 1 base, there was a span of 17 bases. Germline V lookup: CDR1 SGHNT, CDR2 YYREEE (reference sequence). This chain's CDR3 is CASSFAVPGFRTDTQYF. CDR3 DNA: TGTGCCAGCAGCTTCGCCGTACCGGGATTTCGCACAGATACGCAGTATTTT.

The chain combines TRBV10-1 with TRBJ2-2; D is possibly TRBD1 (6 bases). The CDR3 covers 13 residues. From germline, CDR1 is WNHNN and CDR2 SYGVQD (reference sequence). Between the trimmed V and J ends, which lost 8 bases and 6 bases, there was a span of 13 bases. CDR3 sequence: CASGLTGSGELFF. The CDR3 coding sequence is TGCGCCAGCGGATTAACAGGGTCCGGGGAGCTGTTTTTT.

This chain joins TRBV5-1 and TRBJ2-7; 9 bases fit TRBD2. CDR3 length equals 16 residues. The germline gives CDR1 SGHRS, CDR2 YFSETQ. V lost 4 bases to trimming and J lost 2 bases; unmatched junction nucleotides: 10. The CDR3 bases are TGCGCCAGCAGCCCGGCAGGAGCGGGAGGCCCCTACGAGCAGTACTTC. Protein: CASSPAGAGGPYEQYF.

The chain recombines TRBV27 with TRBJ2-1; 9 bases fit TRBD1. The CDR3 covers 15 residues. CDR1 is MNHEY, CDR2 SMNVEV, per germline (reference sequence). The junction had 9 bases not matched to a gene; V was cut back by 5 bases and J by 7 bases. The chain's CDR3 is CASSSTGTGYNEQFF. For the CDR3, the DNA is TGTGCCAGCAGTAGCACCGGGACAGGGTATAATGAGCAGTTCTTC.

The chain links TRBV11-2 to TRBJ2-3, with 8 positions matching TRBD2. CDR1 is SGHAT and CDR2 is FQNNGV in the germline V gene. V was pared by 5 bases and J by 0 bases, with 4 bases of the junction left unmatched. The CDR3 covers 15 residues. The CDR3 protein is CASSPSGRSTDTQYF. The CDR3 DNA sequence: TGTGCCAGCAGCCCCAGCGGGAGAAGCACAGATACGCAGTATTTT. Full variable domain (missing parts from reference TRBV11-2 and TRBJ2-3): EAGVAQSPRYKIIEKRQSVAFWCNPISGHATLYWYQQILGQGPKLLIQFQNNGVVDDSQLPKDRFSAERLKGVDSTLKIQPAKLEDSAVYLCASSPSGRSTDTQYFGPGTRLTVL.

CDR3 amino acids: CASSLRTGGYTF. CDR3 DNA sequence: TGTGCCAGCAGCCTACGGACAGGTGGCTACACCTTC. The J gene is TRBJ1-2, the V gene TRBV21-1; the table's D call of TRBD1 was not tested on the DNA. TRBV21-1 is given as a pseudogene. The CDR3 runs 12 residues.

The sample holds one count of this clone. V is TRBV7-2 and J is TRBJ1-2; tentative D call: TRBD1 (6 bases). CDR1 and CDR2 from the germline V gene are SGHTA and FQGNSA. The CDR3 covers 16 residues. The V end was cut by 2 bases, the J end by 0 bases, with 13 bases between. The CDR3 sequence: CASSLRGHRANYGYTF. The CDR3 DNA reads as TGTGCCAGCAGCTTACGGGGACACCGAGCTAACTATGGCTACACCTTC.